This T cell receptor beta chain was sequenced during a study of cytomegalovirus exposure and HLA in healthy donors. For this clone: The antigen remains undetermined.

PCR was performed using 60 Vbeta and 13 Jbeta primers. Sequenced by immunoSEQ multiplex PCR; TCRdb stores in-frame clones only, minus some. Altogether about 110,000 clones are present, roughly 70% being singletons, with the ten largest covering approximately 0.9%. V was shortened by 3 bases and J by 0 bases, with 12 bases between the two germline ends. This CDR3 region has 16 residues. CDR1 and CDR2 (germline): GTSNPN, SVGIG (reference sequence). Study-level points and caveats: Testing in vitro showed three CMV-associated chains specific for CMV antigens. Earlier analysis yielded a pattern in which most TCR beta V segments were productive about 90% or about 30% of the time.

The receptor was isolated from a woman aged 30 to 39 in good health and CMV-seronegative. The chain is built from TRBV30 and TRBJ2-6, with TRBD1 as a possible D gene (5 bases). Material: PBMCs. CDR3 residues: CAWRLDSASGANVLTF. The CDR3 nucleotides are TGTGCCTGGAGGCTCGACAGTGCCTCTGGGGCCAACGTCCTGACTTTC.